This T cell receptor (beta chain) was sequenced in a study of CD8 T cells in Susac syndrome. V shed 5 bases and J shed 3 bases, with 10 bases lying between them. CDR3 length equals 13 residues. CDR1 DFQATT and CDR2 SNEGSKA come from the germline V gene (reference sequence). An amount of RNA that ranged from roughly 0.45 to 1 ug was reverse transcribed with random hexamers. immunoSEQ multiplex PCR amplified TCR beta CDR3 across 54 Vbeta, 13 Jbeta. TCRdb re-called the immunoSEQ multiplex PCR reads with MiXCR, one entry per CDR3 protein. The repertoire has about 300,000 distinct CDR3 sequences, about 88% of them found once; the top ten carry approximately 0.18%.

The chain employs TRBV20-1 and TRBJ2-2, with D unresolved. The TCR was taken from a human donor with multiple sclerosis. Sequencing was carried out using CD8+ T cells from PBMCs. DNA of the CDR3: TGCAGTGCTCCCTCGGTGGACACCGGGGAGCTGTTTTTT. As protein: CSAPSVDTGELFF.